This TCR beta chain emerged from a study of CD8 T cells in Susac syndrome. Germline V gives CDR1 SGHTA, CDR2 FQGNSA. Trimming shortened V by 0 bases and J by 5 bases, and 13 bases separated the two germline ends. The CDR3 runs to 15 residues. Random hexamers were used to reverse transcribe the RNA input (0.5 to 1 ug). TCRdb re-called the immunoSEQ multiplex PCR reads with MiXCR, one entry per CDR3 protein. This table has under 200,000 distinct CDR3 sequences, approximately 94% appearing once. The J gene is TRBJ2-5, the V gene TRBV7-2; D possibly uses TRBD1 or TRBD2 (5 bases each). The origin of this receptor is a human donor with Susac syndrome. The material sequenced was CD4+ T cells from PBMCs. CDR3 loop: CASSLAGARVETQYF. CDR3 sequence (DNA): TGTGCCAGCAGCTTAGCCGGGGCCCGTGTGGAGACCCAGTACTTC.